This TCR beta chain was recovered during a study of Ad26.COV2.S vaccination and SARS-CoV-2 variants. Study-wide results and caveats: With respect to non-spike TCR breadth, vaccine and placebo recipients were similar. Higher spike-specific TCR breadth was found in vaccine recipients than in placebo recipients. Post-vaccination breadth of spike-specific CD8+ and CD4+ T cell responses was reportedly substantial.

This clone was seen a handful of times. Its cognate antigen is unknown. The treatment was: about 20 received Ad26.COV2.S at low or high dose, single or two shots; about 5 received placebo; per-sample allocation not given. Specimens were obtained on day 63 following the first vaccine or placebo injection. The V end lost 0 bases, the J end lost 3 bases, and 10 bases lay between the germline ends. The CDR3 has 14 amino acids. Per germline, CDR1 SGHDT and CDR2 YYEEEE. TCRdb keeps only in-frame clones here, not all; method: immunoSEQ multiplex PCR. Among about 420,000 clones listed, roughly 90% were seen once.

The sequenced sample was peripheral blood, obtained in a trial of Ad26.COV2.S vaccine versus placebo. V and J are TRBV5-6 and TRBJ2-7; no definite D call. The receptor comes from a person between 18 and 59 years old who received the Ad26.COV2.S COVID-19 vaccine or a placebo. CDR3 nucleotide sequence: TGTGCCAGCAGCTTGGCACAGCAGGACTACGAGCAGTACTTC. Amino acid sequence: CASSLAQQDYEQYF.